This passage covers 22 T cell receptor beta chains from one sample sequenced in a study of blood T cell repertoires in COVID-19. The method was immunoSEQ multiplex PCR; TCRdb's version includes in-frame clones alone and lacks a portion of them. The table includes 250,000 or so clones, approximately 86% detected once. The sequenced sample was peripheral blood. The receptors stem from a middle-aged man with active or convalescent COVID-19.

This chain connects TRBV30 to TRBJ2-7, with a possible D match to TRBD1 (6 bases). V lost 5 bases and J 3 bases, leaving 14 bases between the germline ends. Germline V gene lookup returns CDR1 GTSNPN and CDR2 SVGIG (reference sequence). There are 13 residues in the CDR3. The CDR3 here is CAWDRGGVYEQYF. CDR3 nucleotides: TGTGCCTGGGACAGAGGGGGAGTCTACGAGCAGTACTTC.

This chain links TRBV5-1 with TRBJ1-2; no reliable D call. Germline V lookup: CDR1 SGHRS, CDR2 YFSETQ. The CDR3 covers 13 residues. The V end lost 5 bases, the J end lost 4 bases, and 12 bases lay between the germline ends. CDR3 protein: CASRDFGAYGYTF. For the CDR3, the DNA is TGCGCCAGCAGGGACTTCGGCGCCTATGGCTACACCTTC.

The gene calls are TRBV4-1 and TRBJ1-2, with D possibly TRBD1 on 5 matching bases. Germline-derived CDR1 and CDR2 are MGHRA and YSYEKL. The V end was cut by 3 bases, the J end by 0 bases, with 17 bases between. This CDR3 region has 17 residues. The CDR3 DNA follows: TGCGCCAGCAGCCATGGGGGGGTTGGGCGGACTAACTATGGCTACACCTTC. Amino acids: CASSHGGVGRTNYGYTF.

The chain employs TRBV4-1 and TRBJ1-5; perhaps TRBD1 as D (5 bases). V was shortened by 0 bases and J by 7 bases, with 16 bases between the two germline ends. The CDR3 sequence is 16 residues long. CDR1 and CDR2 (germline): MGHRA, YSYEKL. Here the CDR3 reads CASSQDLGAGWQPQHF. The CDR3 region has the DNA TGCGCCAGCAGCCAAGATTTAGGGGCCGGTTGGCAGCCCCAGCATTTT.

This rearrangement joins TRBV6-1 to TRBJ1-2; the match to TRBD1 covers 11 bases. The germline CDR1 and CDR2 sequences are MNHNS and SASEGT. Trimming at V came to 2 bases and at J to 7 bases, leaving 12 bases not matched to a gene. This CDR3 has 17 residues. Here the CDR3 DNA reads TGTGCCAGCAGTGAATGGGGGACAGGGGGACCCTCTACTGGCTACACCTTC. Its translation: CASSEWGTGGPSTGYTF.

The chain carries TRBV29-1 and TRBJ2-7, with 8 positions matching TRBD1. This CDR3 is built from 13 residues. Trimming took 4 bases from V and 5 from J; bases not matched to a gene: 7. Germline V gene data show CDR1 as SQVTM and CDR2 as ANQGSEA. The CDR3 loop reads CSVVRQGIHEQYF. The CDR3 coding sequence is TGCAGCGTTGTCCGACAGGGGATACACGAGCAGTACTTC.

J is TRBJ1-2 and V is TRBV4-1; D unresolved. CDR3 size: 13 residues. Germline CDR1 MGHRA, CDR2 YSYEKL. V was clipped by 2 bases and J by 4 bases, with 8 bases between them. The CDR3 coding sequence is TGCGCCAGCAGCCAATCTCCGAGCTATGGCTACACCTTC. Amino acids: CASSQSPSYGYTF.

The V call is TRBV7-2, the J call TRBJ1-1; 7 nucleotides agree with TRBD1. With V trimmed by 2 bases and J by 6 bases, 6 bases remained unmatched. Germline CDR1 SGHTA, CDR2 FQGNSA. The CDR3 sequence is 14 residues long. CDR3 DNA: TGTGCCAGCAGCTTATCCAGGGGGTGGGCTGAAGCTTTCTTT. Its protein product is CASSLSRGWAEAFF.

The rearrangement uses TRBV30 and TRBJ1-1, with D hard to call. The CDR3 extends over 11 amino acids. Per germline, CDR1 GTSNPN and CDR2 SVGIG (reference sequence). The V gene lost 3 bases and the J gene lost 8 bases, with 10 bases spanning the gap. This chain's CDR3 is CAWSWGGEAFF. The DNA for the CDR3 is TGTGCCTGGAGCTGGGGAGGAGAAGCTTTCTTT.

The V call is TRBV6-1, the J call TRBJ1-4; 9 bases are a match to TRBD1. The CDR3 is 14 amino acids. Germline CDR1 MNHNS, CDR2 SASEGT. J was trimmed by 3 bases and V by 6 bases; bases with no gene match: 2. For the CDR3, the DNA is TGTGCCAGCAGGGGACAGGGCCCTAATGAAAAACTGTTTTTT. This gives the protein CASRGQGPNEKLFF.

The chain couples TRBV5-1 to TRBJ1-1; TRBD1 might be the D (6 bases). The V gene lost 4 bases and the J gene lost 5 bases, with 15 bases spanning the gap. CDR3 length: 14 residues. The germline CDR1 and CDR2 sequences are SGHRS and YFSETQ. The CDR3 region is CASSPKGQGTEAFF. DNA of the CDR3: TGCGCCAGCAGCCCGAAGGGGCAGGGGACTGAAGCTTTCTTT.

The genes are TRBV10-1 and TRBJ2-5; D may be TRBD2 (5 bases). CDR3 length equals 16 residues. CDR1 is WNHNN and CDR2 is SYGVQD in the germline V gene (reference sequence). The V gene lost 0 bases and the J gene lost 1 base, with 12 bases spanning the gap. The CDR3 coding sequence is TGCGCCAGCAGTGAGTCGGGGAGAAACCTCCAAGAGACCCAGTACTTC. Translating it yields CASSESGRNLQETQYF.

The chain is built from TRBV11-2 and TRBJ1-1; D gene unclear. Germline values: CDR1 SGHAT, CDR2 FQNNGV. Between the trimmed V and J ends, which lost 1 base and 2 bases, there was a span of 8 bases. The CDR3 length is 14 residues. CDR3 residues: CASSLGSFNTEAFF. For the CDR3, the DNA is TGTGCCAGCAGCTTAGGGAGTTTCAACACTGAAGCTTTCTTT.

This rearrangement joins TRBV2 to TRBJ1-1, with D possibly being TRBD1 (6 bases). The CDR3 length is 16 residues. The ends were cut back, 1 base at V and 3 bases at J, with 15 bases in the middle. The germline V gene encodes CDR1 SNHLY and CDR2 FYNNEI. CDR3 loop: CASSEEEGGEDTEAFF. For the CDR3, the DNA is TGTGCCAGCAGTGAAGAGGAGGGGGGGGAGGACACTGAAGCTTTCTTT.

The chain joins TRBV28 to TRBJ2-7; D is perhaps TRBD1 (6 bases). Trimming removed 4 bases from V and 6 bases from J, with 13 bases in between. This CDR3 comprises 13 residues. Germline V lookup: CDR1 MDHEN, CDR2 SYDVKM. The CDR3 DNA sequence: TGTGCCAGCAGTTGGCAGGGGCGTCTCGAGCAGTACTTC. Translation: CASSWQGRLEQYF. The variable domain in full, with the rest retrieved from reference TRBV28 and TRBJ2-7, is DVKVTQSSRYLVKRTGEKVFLECVQDMDHENMFWYRQDPGLGLRLIYFSYDVKMKEKGDIPEGYSVSREKKERFSLILESASTNQTSMYLCASSWQGRLEQYFGPGTRLTVT.

This clone was picked up one time. The rearrangement links TRBV30 to TRBJ2-7, with TRBD2 matching 13 bases. This CDR3 is built from 18 residues. V shed 2 bases, J shed 0 bases, and the junction held 10 bases outside the gene matches. CDR1 GTSNPN and CDR2 SVGIG come from the germline V gene (reference sequence). This CDR3 is CAWSPRLAGGPYSYEQYF. Here the CDR3 DNA reads TGTGCCTGGAGTCCAAGACTAGCGGGAGGACCTTACTCCTACGAGCAGTACTTC.

This clone was counted a few times. The chain has TRBV28 and TRBJ1-6; 7 bases agree with TRBD1. After removal of 2 bases from V and 11 bases from J, the junction contained 0 bases not matched to a gene. This CDR3 has 12 amino acids. Germline loops: CDR1 MDHEN, CDR2 SYDVKM. CDR3: CASSLDRAPLHF. The CDR3 DNA reads as TGTGCCAGCAGTTTAGACAGGGCACCCCTCCACTTT.

The genes are TRBV5-4 and TRBJ1-2; D perhaps matches TRBD1 (5 bases). This CDR3 comprises 15 residues. CDR1 is SGHNT and CDR2 is YYREEE in the germline V gene (reference sequence). V was shortened by 4 bases and J by 0 bases, with 13 bases between the two germline ends. CDR3 protein: CASSPPDKTNYGYTF. CDR3 coding DNA: TGTGCCAGCAGCCCCCCGGACAAAACTAACTATGGCTACACCTTC.

This chain connects TRBV2 to TRBJ2-1; 11 positions match TRBD2. Germline values: CDR1 SNHLY, CDR2 FYNNEI. The length of the CDR3 is 15 residues. The V and J ends lost 6 bases and 10 bases, in that order; junction bases with no gene match: 11. CDR3 nucleotide sequence: TGTGCCAGCAGGGGATTTAGCGGGAGGGATGGCGAGCAGTTCTTC. Protein: CASRGFSGRDGEQFF. The full variable domain, in which reference TRBV2 and TRBJ2-1 provide the parts outside the CDR3, is EPEVTQTPSHQVTQMGQEVILRCVPISNHLYFYWYRQILGQKVEFLVSFYNNEISEKSEIFDDQFSVERPDGSNFTLKIRSTKLEDSAMYFCASRGFSGRDGEQFFGPGTRLTVL.

The chain couples TRBV19 to TRBJ1-3; TRBD1 is a possible D gene (5 bases). V was pared by 5 bases and J by 4 bases, with 12 bases between. Germline V gives CDR1 LNHDA, CDR2 SQIVND (reference sequence). The CDR3 contains 14 residues. The CDR3: CASSQSGAGNTIYF. The CDR3 DNA reads TGTGCCAGTAGTCAGTCTGGGGCCGGAAACACCATATATTTT.

The chain employs TRBV15 and TRBJ1-5, with TRBD1 identical over 8 bases. Germline loops: CDR1 LNHNV, CDR2 YYDKDF (reference sequence). Trimming cost V 1 base and J 2 bases; bases outside gene matches: 13. The CDR3 sequence is 19 residues long. The CDR3 loop is CATSRATSGQGLRNQPQHF. The CDR3 nucleotides are TGTGCCACCAGCAGAGCTACCTCCGGACAGGGTTTACGCAATCAGCCCCAGCATTTT.

This chain joins TRBV24-1 and TRBJ1-5; 7 bases are shared with TRBD1. Germline trimming cut 2 bases from V and 4 bases from J; bases unmatched to any gene: 10. The CDR3 extends over 17 amino acids. Per germline, CDR1 KGHDR and CDR2 SFDVKD. This CDR3 reads CATSDSLGQAKNQPQHF. The CDR3 nucleotides are TGTGCCACCAGTGATTCCCTCGGACAGGCCAAAAATCAGCCCCAGCATTTT.